These 30 T cell receptor beta chains were all obtained from the same sample, sequenced in a study of blood T cell repertoires in COVID-19. Only in-frame clones appear in the TCRdb table, and some are missing; sequencing was by immunoSEQ multiplex PCR. This sample has under 90,000 clones, with about 88% found just once. The sequencing sample was made of peripheral blood. These receptors were obtained from a man between 65 and 79 years old with active or convalescent COVID-19.

This CDR3 is CASKGRGEQFF. In DNA form, the CDR3 reads TGCGCCAGCAAAGGACGGGGTGAGCAGTTCTTC. The chain recombines TRBV10-1 with TRBJ2-1; tentative D call: TRBD2 (5 bases). The CDR3 runs to 11 residues. From germline, CDR1 is WNHNN and CDR2 SYGVQD (reference sequence). The ends were cut back, 7 bases at V and 9 bases at J, with 10 bases in the middle.

The chain couples TRBV6-4 to TRBJ2-7; D is unresolved. Trimming left V 2 bases short and J 5 bases short, with 10 bases between. The CDR3 covers 13 residues. Germline CDR1 and CDR2: MRHNA and SNTAGT. CDR3 sequence reads: CASSDHVRNEQYF. Written as DNA, the CDR3 is TGTGCCAGCAGTGACCACGTGCGGAACGAGCAGTACTTC.

The V gene is TRBV2, the J gene TRBJ2-5, with 9 nucleotides matching TRBD1. Trimming cost V 3 bases and J 5 bases; bases outside gene matches: 7. This CDR3 has 15 amino acids. Per the germline V gene, CDR1 is SNHLY and CDR2 is FYNNEI. The CDR3 nucleotides are TGTGCCAGCAGTGAGAAGGACAGGGGATCGGAGACCCAGTACTTC. Translated, it gives CASSEKDRGSETQYF.

In this sample, this clone turned up many times. This rearrangement joins TRBV16 to TRBJ2-5; weak D call: TRBD2 (6 bases). Deletions cut 1 base from V and 4 bases from J, with 10 bases between. The CDR3 contains 14 residues. Germline CDR1 and CDR2: KGHSY and FQNENV. The CDR3 sequence is CASSQFGGRETQYF. CDR3 coding DNA: TGTGCCAGCAGCCAATTCGGAGGGAGAGAGACCCAGTACTTC.

The V gene is TRBV7-3, the J gene TRBJ2-1; 8 bases are a match to TRBD2. Per the germline V gene, CDR1 is SGHTA and CDR2 is FQGTGA. Trimming removed 2 bases from V and 6 bases from J; junction bases left unmatched: 6. The length of the CDR3 is 15 residues. CDR3 sequence: CASSLSSGPANEQFF. The CDR3 DNA sequence: TGTGCCAGCAGCTTATCTAGCGGGCCTGCCAATGAGCAGTTCTTC.

This chain links TRBV5-1 with TRBJ2-5; TRBD2 agrees at 10 bases. J was trimmed by 5 bases and V by 3 bases; bases with no gene match: 7. Germline CDR1 and CDR2: SGHRS and YFSETQ. The CDR3 has 15 residues. CDR3 sequence (DNA): TGCGCCAGCAGCTACGCTAGCGGGAGTGCGGAGACCCAGTACTTC. It encodes CASSYASGSAETQYF.

CDR3 DNA: TGTGCCAGCAGTTACGCAAGCTTTTGGGAGACCCAGTACTTC. Protein: CASSYASFWETQYF. The V gene is TRBV6-5, the J gene TRBJ2-5, with D hard to call. In germline, CDR1 is MNHEY, CDR2 SVGAGI. V was shortened by 2 bases and J by 5 bases, with 12 bases between the two germline ends. CDR3 length: 14 amino acids.

The chain carries TRBV11-2 and TRBJ1-3; D is uncertain. V was clipped by 5 bases and J by 3 bases, with 14 bases between them. Looked up from germline, CDR1 is SGHAT and CDR2 is FQNNGV. CDR3 size: 15 residues. The CDR3 region has the DNA TGTGCCAGCAGCGCTAGTGGCGGGGTTGGAAACACCATATATTTT. This translates into CASSASGGVGNTIYF.

The chain carries TRBV21-1 and TRBJ2-7; the table's TRBD1 call for D was not verified on the DNA. TRBV21-1 is deemed a pseudogene. The CDR3 sequence is 16 residues long. The CDR3 sequence: CASSSSPRQSSYEQYF. The CDR3 DNA sequence: TGTGCCAGCAGCTCAAGTCCCCGACAAAGCTCCTACGAGCAGTACTTC.

The chain employs TRBV7-2 and TRBJ2-3; 7 bases are shared with TRBD1. The CDR3 runs 15 residues. V dropped 1 base and J dropped 1; count of bases not matched to a gene: 2. CDR1 and CDR2 from the germline V gene are SGHTA and FQGNSA. The CDR3 sequence is CASSLVGGGTDTQYF. The CDR3 nucleotides are TGTGCCAGCAGCTTAGTAGGGGGCGGCACAGATACGCAGTATTTT.

J is TRBJ2-1 and V is TRBV5-6; TRBD1 is a possible D gene (6 bases). This CDR3 has 14 amino acids. The germline V and J ends were trimmed by 5 bases and 6 bases, with 15 bases remaining between them. Germline-derived CDR1 and CDR2 are SGHDT and YYEEEE. Written as DNA, the CDR3 is TGTGCCAGCAGTGGGTGGGGGCTGATCAATGAGCAGTTCTTC. Translating it yields CASSGWGLINEQFF. The full variable domain, its missing parts supplied by reference TRBV5-6 and TRBJ2-1, is DAGVTQSPTHLIKTRGQQVTLRCSPKSGHDTVSWYQQALGQGPQFIFQYYEEEERQRGNFPDRFSGHQFPNYSSELNVNALLLGDSALYLCASSGWGLINEQFFGPGTRLTVL.

On this clone: Other DNA sequences in the same sample also yield this CDR3. This chain joins TRBV2 and TRBJ1-2; possible D gene TRBD1, 6 bases. The V end lost 3 bases, the J end lost 2 bases, and 7 bases lay between the germline ends. The CDR3 length is 13 residues. Germline CDR1 reads SNHLY; CDR2 reads FYNNEI. Here the CDR3 DNA reads TGTGCCAGCAGTGAGCAGGGGAACTATGGCTACACCTTC. Its protein is CASSEQGNYGYTF.

The V and J genes are TRBV7-9 and TRBJ1-1, with D hard to call. The CDR3 totals 13 residues. Germline loops: CDR1 SEHNR, CDR2 FQNEAQ (reference sequence). V dropped 3 bases and J dropped 4 bases, with 9 bases sitting between them. CDR3 sequence reads: CASSFPGFTEAFF. For the CDR3, the DNA is TGTGCCAGCAGCTTTCCCGGGTTCACTGAAGCTTTCTTT. The full variable domain, in which reference TRBV7-9 and TRBJ1-1 provide the parts outside the CDR3, is DTGVSQNPRHKITKRGQNVTFRCDPISEHNRLYWYRQTLGQGPEFLTYFQNEAQLEKSRLLSDRFSAERPKGSFSTLEIQRTEQGDSAMYLCASSFPGFTEAFFGQGTRLTVV.

The rearrangement uses TRBV5-4 and TRBJ2-2; 7 bases agree with TRBD2. Germline V lookup: CDR1 SGHNT, CDR2 YYREEE (reference sequence). V gave up 5 bases and J gave up 2 bases; unmatched junction bases: 6. The CDR3 contains 15 residues. The CDR3 reads CASRAGTINTGELFF. The CDR3 DNA sequence: TGTGCCAGCAGAGCCGGGACTATTAACACCGGGGAGCTGTTTTTT.

The chain combines TRBV6-5 with TRBJ2-7, with a weak D call TRBD2 (5 bases). CDR3 length equals 13 residues. Germline-derived CDR1 and CDR2 are MNHEY and SVGAGI. The germline V and J ends were trimmed by 8 bases and 0 bases, with 11 bases remaining between them. CDR3 sequence: CASVAGSSYEQYF. CDR3 sequence (DNA): TGTGCCAGCGTGGCTGGGAGCTCCTACGAGCAGTACTTC.

The chain carries TRBV6-5 and TRBJ2-5; D might be TRBD1 (6 bases). With 6 bases removed from V and 2 bases from J, the gap between germline ends came to 13 bases. CDR1 is MNHEY, CDR2 SVGAGI, per germline. There are 14 residues in the CDR3. The CDR3 nucleotides are TGTGCCAGCAGGTGGCGGACAGAACAAGAGACCCAGTACTTC. Its translation: CASRWRTEQETQYF.

The chain has TRBV6-1 and TRBJ1-3; D may be TRBD1 (6 bases). Germline V gives CDR1 MNHNS, CDR2 SASEGT. CDR3 length: 13 amino acids. Trimming pared 6 bases from V and 1 base from J, leaving 7 bases between. The chain's CDR3 is CASRQGSGNTIYF. DNA of the CDR3: TGTGCCAGCAGACAGGGTTCTGGAAACACCATATATTTT.

This rearrangement joins TRBV25-1 to TRBJ2-5; TRBD2 aligns across 10 bases. This CDR3 is 15 amino acids long. Germline V gene sequence: CDR1 MGHDK, CDR2 SYGVNS. V shed 2 bases, J shed 0 bases, and the junction held 0 bases outside the gene matches. CDR3 protein: CASSEGLADQETQYF. The CDR3 DNA reads as TGTGCCAGCAGTGAAGGACTAGCGGACCAAGAGACCCAGTACTTC.

The chain has TRBV2 and TRBJ2-7; the D gene is possibly TRBD1 (6 bases). The CDR3 has 14 residues. Germline lookup yields CDR1 SNHLY and CDR2 FYNNEI. V lost 6 bases, J lost 0 bases, and 12 bases lay in between. CDR3 in amino acids: CASREQGNSYEQYF. Here the CDR3 DNA reads TGTGCCAGCAGAGAACAGGGAAACTCCTACGAGCAGTACTTC.

The CDR3 DNA sequence: TGCAGTGCTAGTAACATCGGGAATGAAAAACTGTTTTTT. Amino acids: CSASNIGNEKLFF. The chain combines TRBV20-1 with TRBJ1-4, with D hard to call. The CDR3 spans 13 residues. CDR1 and CDR2 (germline): DFQATT, SNEGSKA (reference sequence). V was clipped by 3 bases and J by 5 bases, with 10 bases between them.

The chain combines TRBV6-5 with TRBJ2-1; TRBD2 agrees at 9 bases. Germline trimming cut 6 bases from V and 4 bases from J; bases unmatched to any gene: 7. Germline CDR1 and CDR2: MNHEY and SVGAGI. CDR3 size: 15 residues. CDR3 sequence reads: CASRVAGAVYNEQFF. As DNA, the CDR3 is TGTGCCAGCAGGGTAGCGGGGGCCGTATACAATGAGCAGTTCTTC.

This chain joins TRBV5-8 and TRBJ2-2, with 10 bases that match TRBD2. V trimming: 4 bases; J trimming: 1 base; junction bases outside the gene matches: 13. The CDR3 consists of 19 residues. Germline V gene lookup returns CDR1 SGHTS and CDR2 YDEGEE. The CDR3 DNA is TGTGCCAGCAGCCCACAAAGCGGGAGGGCCATTGGGAACACCGGGGAGCTGTTTTTT. Encoded protein: CASSPQSGRAIGNTGELFF.

This clone was recorded a few times. The chain carries TRBV6-5 and TRBJ1-1, with 9 bases identical to TRBD1. The CDR3 length is 15 residues. After removal of 6 bases from V and 5 bases from J, the junction contained 10 bases not matched to a gene. CDR1 is MNHEY, CDR2 SVGAGI, per germline. The CDR3 reads CASSSATGGKTEAFF. DNA of the CDR3: TGTGCCAGCAGCTCAGCGACAGGGGGGAAAACTGAAGCTTTCTTT.

The chain combines TRBV2 with TRBJ1-3; TRBD1 matches at 9 bases. With 7 bases clipped from V and 8 bases from J, the junction kept 6 bases outside the gene matches. Per the germline V gene, CDR1 is SNHLY and CDR2 is FYNNEI. The CDR3 length is 13 residues. CDR3 nucleotides: TGTGCCAGCAATCGACAGGGGGGTGACACCATATATTTT. Translated: CASNRQGGDTIYF.

The J gene is TRBJ2-1, the V gene TRBV11-3, with a possible D match to TRBD2 (5 bases). The CDR3 spans 15 residues. V shed 5 bases and J shed 0 bases, with 11 bases lying between them. The V gene's germline CDR1 is SGHNT and CDR2 YENEEA. The CDR3: CASSSTTSSYNEQFF. The CDR3 DNA reads as TGTGCCAGCAGCAGTACTACTAGCTCCTACAATGAGCAGTTCTTC.

As to this clone: This sample includes further DNA sequences coding for the same CDR3. This chain links TRBV11-2 with TRBJ2-7, with D unresolved. The CDR3 covers 11 residues. V was shortened by 4 bases and J by 4 bases, with 5 bases between the two germline ends. CDR1 is SGHAT, CDR2 FQNNGV, per germline. CDR3 residues: CASSSTYEQYF. The CDR3 DNA is TGTGCCAGCAGCTCAACATACGAGCAGTACTTC.

This chain connects TRBV10-3 to TRBJ1-1; D uncertain. Trimming removed 5 bases at V and 4 bases at J, with 14 bases between. CDR1 and CDR2 (germline): ENHRY, SYGVKD. CDR3 size: 14 residues. This CDR3 reads CAISYDSVGTEAFF. CDR3 sequence (DNA): TGTGCCATCAGTTACGACTCGGTGGGCACTGAAGCTTTCTTT.

The chain joins TRBV6-6 to TRBJ1-1; 8 bases match TRBD1. Germline CDR1 and CDR2: MNHNY and SVGAGI (reference sequence). This CDR3 is built from 14 residues. V was pared by 4 bases and J by 11 bases, with 12 bases of the junction left unmatched. CDR3 residues: CASSSYPDRAVAFF. As DNA, the CDR3 is TGTGCCAGCAGTTCGTACCCGGACAGGGCTGTGGCTTTCTTT.

V is TRBV25-1 and J is TRBJ1-2, with D perhaps matching TRBD1 (6 bases). V was cut by 2 bases and J by 3 bases, with 19 bases left in between. This CDR3 is 17 amino acids long. The germline V gene encodes CDR1 MGHDK and CDR2 SYGVNS. The CDR3, as DNA: TGTGCCAGCAGTGAAGGGGTTGGACAGTCCCCCCACTATGGCTACACCTTC. It codes for CASSEGVGQSPHYGYTF.

The chain links TRBV25-1 to TRBJ1-3; D uncertain. From germline, CDR1 is MGHDK and CDR2 SYGVNS. Trimming took off 5 bases at V and 0 bases at J, with 8 bases between the two ends. This CDR3 has 14 amino acids. The CDR3 loop reads CASSFAGSGNTIYF. The CDR3 DNA reads TGTGCCAGCAGTTTTGCGGGCTCTGGAAACACCATATATTTT.